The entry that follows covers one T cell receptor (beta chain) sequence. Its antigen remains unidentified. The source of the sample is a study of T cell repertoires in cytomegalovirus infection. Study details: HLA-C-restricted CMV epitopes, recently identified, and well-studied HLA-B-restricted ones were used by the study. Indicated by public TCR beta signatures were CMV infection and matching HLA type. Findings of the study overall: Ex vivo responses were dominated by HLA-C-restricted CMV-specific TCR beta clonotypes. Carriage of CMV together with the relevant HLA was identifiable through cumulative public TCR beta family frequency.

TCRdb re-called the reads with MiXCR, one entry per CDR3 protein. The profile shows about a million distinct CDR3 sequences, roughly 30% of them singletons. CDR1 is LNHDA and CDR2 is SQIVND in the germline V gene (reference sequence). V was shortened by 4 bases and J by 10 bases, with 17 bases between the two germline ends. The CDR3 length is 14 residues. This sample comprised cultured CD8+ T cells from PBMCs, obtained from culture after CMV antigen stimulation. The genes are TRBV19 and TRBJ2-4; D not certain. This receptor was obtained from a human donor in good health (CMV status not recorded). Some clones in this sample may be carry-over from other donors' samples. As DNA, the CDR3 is TGTGCCAGTAGTAATAAGGGCCCGGGTTGGATTCAGTACTTC. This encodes CASSNKGPGWIQYF.